Listed below are T cell receptor beta chains from one sample, sequenced in a study of shared clonotypes between healthy human individuals. Sequencing used immunoSEQ multiplex PCR; TCRdb keeps in-frame clones, though not all of them. The table lists over 1.4 million clones, roughly 96% of them singletons. The sequencing sample was made of naive CD4+ T cells sorted from blood. Receptors were obtained from a man under 40 in good health. The CDR3 runs from the conserved cysteine through the conserved F or W. The D gene is left open where the match is weak. The size of a clone is reported for some rows only, either as once, few or many, or as a class for expanded clones.

len | j_gene | v_gene | d_gene | abundance | CDR3nt | CDR3aa
15 | TRBJ2-2 | TRBV14 | TRBD2 | NA | TGTGCCAGCGGAGCGGGAGTGTTATGGTCCGGGGAGCTGTTTTTT | CASGAGVLWSGELFF
16 | TRBJ2-2 | TRBV10-3 | NA | NA | TGTGCCATCAGTGAGTCGAGGGATTCAGGCACCGGGGAGCTGTTTTTT | CAISESRDSGTGELFF
14 | TRBJ2-2 | TRBV6-4 | TRBD1 | NA | TGTGCCAGCAAAGGGACAGCTAACACCGGGGAGCTGTTTTTT | CASKGTANTGELFF
18 | TRBJ2-1 | TRBV21-1 | NA | NA | TGTGCCAGCAGCAAAGTTTGCGGGAGGGAGGGAACCTACAATGAGCAGTTCTTC | CASSKVCGREGTYNEQFF
15 | TRBJ2-7 | TRBV5-6 | NA | NA | TGTGCCAGCAGCCTGTATAGACTGAGCTCCTACGAGCAGTACTTC | CASSLYRLSSYEQYF
18 | TRBJ2-2 | TRBV7-2 | NA | NA | TGTGCCAGCAGCTTAGGCGCTCCCAGGGCGGCGAACACCGGGGAGCTGTTTTTT | CASSLGAPRAANTGELFF
13 | TRBJ1-3 | TRBV10-3 | TRBD1 | NA | TGTGCCACCGTGGACAGGGGGCTGAACACCATATATTTT | CATVDRGLNTIYF
10 | TRBJ2-3 | TRBV19 | NA | NA | TGTGCCACCCGCGGAGATACGCAGTATTTT | CATRGDTQYF
15 | TRBJ2-1 | TRBV9 | NA | NA | TGTGCCAGCAGCGCGGAGGGGAGCTCCTACAATGAGCAGTTCTTC | CASSAEGSSYNEQFF
15 | TRBJ2-1 | TRBV5-5 | TRBD1 | once | TGTGCCAGCAGCATGACAGGGGATGGCTACAATGAGCAGTTCTTC | CASSMTGDGYNEQFF
16 | TRBJ1-4 | TRBV28 | TRBD1 | NA | TGTGCCAGCAGTTCCGGACAGGGGGAACTTGGGGAAAAACTGTTTTTT | CASSSGQGELGEKLFF
15 | TRBJ2-3 | TRBV11-2 | NA | NA | TGTGCCAGCAGCTCCAAGTGGGCTAGCACAGATACGCAGTATTTT | CASSSKWASTDTQYF
21 | TRBJ2-1 | TRBV29-1 | NA | NA | TGCAGCGTTGAAGATCACCTCTTTCAGCCCAAACAGGGAGGCTCCTACAATGAGCAGTTCTTC | CSVEDHLFQPKQGGSYNEQFF
14 | TRBJ2-1 | TRBV6-1 | NA | NA | TGTGCCAGCAGACCCGTAGGGAGCTACAATGAGCAGTTCTTC | CASRPVGSYNEQFF
15 | TRBJ1-1 | TRBV5-4 | TRBD1 | NA | TGTGCCAGCAGCCCATCGACAGGGTTGGGCACTGAAGCTTTCTTT | CASSPSTGLGTEAFF
13 | TRBJ2-7 | TRBV14 | TRBD2 | NA | TGTGCCAGCAGCCGGCGGGAGCGGAACGAGCAGTACTTC | CASSRRERNEQYF
14 | TRBJ2-2 | TRBV7-8 | NA | NA | TGTGCCAGCAGCAGGGGAGGATCTACCGGGGAGCTGTTTTTT | CASSRGGSTGELFF
17 | TRBJ2-1 | TRBV10-1 | TRBD1 | NA | TGCGCCAGCAGTGAGTCGAAGGGACAGGGAAGGGACAATGAGCAGTTCTTC | CASSESKGQGRDNEQFF
19 | TRBJ2-1 | TRBV18 | TRBD2 | NA | TGTGCCAGCTCACCACCGCCTAGCGGGAGGAATAGCTCCTACAATGAGCAGTTCTTC | CASSPPPSGRNSSYNEQFF
16 | TRBJ2-2 | TRBV19 | TRBD1 | once | TGTGCCAGTAGCGATCCGGGACAGGGAGAAACCGGGGAGCTGTTTTTT | CASSDPGQGETGELFF
14 | TRBJ2-1 | TRBV5-4 | NA | NA | TGTGCCAGCAGCTTGGCAGGGGTTCGCAATGAGCAGTTCTTC | CASSLAGVRNEQFF
14 | TRBJ1-1 | TRBV5-1 | NA | NA | TGCGCCAGCAGCTGGCATAGAGGGGGCACTGAAGCTTTCTTT | CASSWHRGGTEAFF
15 | TRBJ1-4 | TRBV5-1 | NA | NA | TGCGCCAGCAGCTTCTTAAGAGGAGGTGATGAAAAACTGTTTTTT | CASSFLRGGDEKLFF
13 | TRBJ2-7 | TRBV11-2 | NA | NA | TGTGCCAGCAGCTTAGAGGGTTTTGGGGGACAGTACTTC | CASSLEGFGGQYF
15 | TRBJ2-3 | TRBV7-6 | TRBD1 | NA | TGTGCCAGCAGTCCCAGACAGGGGGTCGCAGATACGCAGTATTTT | CASSPRQGVADTQYF
14 | TRBJ2-5 | TRBV6-5 | NA | NA | TGTGCCAGCAGTTACTCCTTAGAACAAGAGACCCAGTACTTC | CASSYSLEQETQYF
13 | TRBJ2-7 | TRBV28 | NA | NA | TGTGCCAGCAGTTTGCCACAGGGCTACGAGCAGTACTTC | CASSLPQGYEQYF
14 | TRBJ2-7 | TRBV4-1 | NA | NA | TGCGCCAGCAGCCGGGAGACGGGCTCCTACGAGCAGTACTTC | CASSRETGSYEQYF